This T cell receptor beta chain was profiled in a study of cytomegalovirus exposure and HLA in healthy donors. The primer mix had 60 Vbeta and 13 Jbeta primers. Sequencing used immunoSEQ multiplex PCR; TCRdb keeps in-frame clones, though not all of them. The sample includes 95,000 to 150,000 clones, 55% to 75% seen only once; the top ten take less than 5%. The V gene's germline CDR1 is MGHDK and CDR2 SYGVNS. The length of the CDR3 is 13 residues. V lost 3 bases and J 8 bases, leaving 10 bases between the germline ends. Study-wide findings and caveats: A later analysis reported that several of the most significant clusters appeared to be linked to common viral pathogens, among them Epstein-Barr virus. Investigators reported more than 150 TCR beta chains as tied to cytomegalovirus. Certain sequence variants were highly shared and formed a cluster, and this cluster was likely a sequencing artifact.

This clone has only a few counts. Its specificity is not known. This chain connects TRBV25-1 to TRBJ1-4; D unresolved. The sequence derives from a man aged 25-45 years in good health and CMV-seronegative. The source material was PBMCs. The CDR3 region has the DNA TGTGCCAGCAGTGACGGTTTAAAGGAAAAACTGTTTTTT. It yields the protein CASSDGLKEKLFF.